What follows describes a single TCR beta chain. The antigen is not known. TCRdb's table, derived via immunoSEQ multiplex PCR, lists solely in-frame clones and lacks some. The sample records a few hundred thousand clones, about nine tenths being singletons. This sample was included in a study of cytomegalovirus exposure and HLA in healthy donors. Study findings and constraints: Cytomegalovirus status was reportedly diagnosed by the classifier with high sensitivity and specificity. Rare TCR sequences predominated, though certain public TCRs were found in many donors. According to a subsequent analysis, TCR clusters identified in the first cohort showed a tendency to co-occur across the approximately 120 validation repertoires. Cytomegalovirus association was assigned to around 150 TCR beta chains.

Germline assignment: CDR1 SGHDT and CDR2 YYEEEE. This CDR3 is built from 15 residues. V lost 0 bases to trimming and J lost 4 bases, with 13 bases between them. The chain carries TRBV5-6 and TRBJ1-1, with a weak D call TRBD1 (5 bases). Specimen: PBMCs. The TCR sequence derives from a woman between 18 and 29 years old in good health and CMV-seronegative. The CDR3 reads CASSLDGVGGTEAFF. CDR3 DNA: TGTGCCAGCAGCTTGGATGGGGTGGGGGGCACTGAAGCTTTCTTT.